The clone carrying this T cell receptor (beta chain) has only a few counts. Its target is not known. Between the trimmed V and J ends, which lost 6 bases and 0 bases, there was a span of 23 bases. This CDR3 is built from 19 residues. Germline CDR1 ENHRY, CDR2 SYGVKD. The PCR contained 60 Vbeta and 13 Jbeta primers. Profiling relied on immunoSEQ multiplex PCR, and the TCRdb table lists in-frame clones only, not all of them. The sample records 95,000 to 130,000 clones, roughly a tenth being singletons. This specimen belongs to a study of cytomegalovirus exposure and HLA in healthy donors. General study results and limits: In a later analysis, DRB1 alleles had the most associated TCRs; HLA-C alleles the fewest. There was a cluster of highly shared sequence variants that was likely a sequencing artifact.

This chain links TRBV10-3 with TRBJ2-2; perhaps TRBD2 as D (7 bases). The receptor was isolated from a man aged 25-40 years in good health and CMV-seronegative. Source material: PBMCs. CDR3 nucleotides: TGTGCCATCAGAGGGGGGGCTGGGGGTGGTACTACGAACACCGGGGAGCTGTTTTTT. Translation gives CAIRGGAGGGTTNTGELFF.